The 8 T cell receptor beta chains reported below all come from one sample, sequenced in a study of cytomegalovirus exposure and HLA in healthy donors. The PCR was carried out with 60 Vbeta primers and 13 Jbeta primers. The repertoire was sequenced with immunoSEQ multiplex PCR; TCRdb's copy has only in-frame clones and lacks some. The table lists about 180,000 clones, around 75% of them singletons, with just under 3% in the top ten. Sequencing input: PBMCs. The receptors stem from a male donor in good health and CMV-seronegative.

V usage is TRBV4-1 and J usage is TRBJ1-2; 7 nucleotides match TRBD1. The CDR3 totals 15 residues. CDR1 and CDR2 (germline): MGHRA, YSYEKL. V trimming: 0 bases; J trimming: 6 bases; junction bases outside the gene matches: 7. The CDR3 bases are TGCGCCAGCAGCCAAGACGGGACAGCCTTAGATGGCTACACCTTC. Its protein product is CASSQDGTALDGYTF.

The genes are TRBV28 and TRBJ2-3; TRBD2 agrees at 7 bases. Germline V lookup: CDR1 MDHEN, CDR2 SYDVKM. After removal of 1 base from V and 5 bases from J, the junction contained 6 bases not matched to a gene. The CDR3 loop spans 15 amino acids. DNA of the CDR3: TGTGCCAGCAGTTTATCCGGGAGGACTGGAGATACGCAGTATTTT. This gives the protein CASSLSGRTGDTQYF.

The chain joins TRBV25-1 to TRBJ1-5, with D perhaps TRBD1 (6 bases). V gave up 8 bases and J gave up 5 bases, with 22 bases separating them. This CDR3 comprises 16 residues. CDR1 and CDR2 (germline): MGHDK, SYGVNS. The CDR3 DNA follows: TGTGCCAGCCGGGGGGCGATTCCCTTGGGCGATCAGCCCCAGCATTTT. It encodes CASRGAIPLGDQPQHF.

The rearrangement joins TRBV19 to TRBJ1-5; D perhaps matches TRBD1 (6 bases). This CDR3 region has 16 residues. The germline V gene encodes CDR1 LNHDA and CDR2 SQIVND (reference sequence). V shed 6 bases and J shed 3 bases, with 18 bases lying between them. CDR3 nucleotides: TGTGCCAGTAGAGTACAGGGTGTAGGGAACAATCAGCCCCAGCATTTT. As protein: CASRVQGVGNNQPQHF.

The chain has TRBV19 and TRBJ1-3; D call uncertain. V lost 10 bases to trimming and J lost 1 base, with 14 bases between them. Per germline, CDR1 LNHDA and CDR2 SQIVND (reference sequence). The CDR3 is made up of 14 amino acids. CDR3 loop: CATRITPSGNTIYF. CDR3 sequence (DNA): TGTGCCACCAGGATTACCCCTTCTGGAAACACCATATATTTT.

This clone appeared a single time. CDR3 loop: CASSPGSGTYPTDLFF. The CDR3 DNA reads as TGCGCCAGCAGCCCGGGGTCGGGAACTTATCCAACAGACTTGTTTTTT. The genes are TRBV4-1 and TRBJ1-4; D gene unclear. The CDR3 is 16 amino acids. The germline V gene has CDR1 MGHRA and CDR2 YSYEKL. The V end lost 4 bases, the J end lost 15 bases, and 27 bases lay between the germline ends.

This clone was seen only a few times. This chain connects TRBV29-1 to TRBJ1-4; 8 bases map to TRBD1. The CDR3 has 14 residues. The trim removed 3 bases at V and 8 bases at J, leaving 8 bases unmatched. Per the germline V gene, CDR1 is SQVTM and CDR2 is ANQGSEA. CDR3 DNA sequence: TGCAGCGTTGACCGGACAGGGACGAACGAAAAACTGTTTTTT. It yields the protein CSVDRTGTNEKLFF.

The V and J genes are TRBV7-2 and TRBJ1-2, with 8 bases aligning to TRBD1. The V gene end was trimmed by 4 bases and the J gene end by 6 bases; junction bases not matched to a gene: 7. CDR1 SGHTA and CDR2 FQGNSA come from the germline V gene. The CDR3 sequence is 14 residues long. The CDR3, as DNA: TGTGCCAGCAGCTCGAGGACAGGGCGGGATGGCTACACCTTC. The encoded protein is CASSSRTGRDGYTF.